The TCR beta chain under discussion was sequenced for a study of blood T cell repertoires in COVID-19. The assay was immunoSEQ multiplex PCR, and TCRdb's table has in-frame clones only and misses some. The sample lists roughly 150,000 clones; around 87% were seen once. A Seattle source enrolled patients during active infection and followed them longitudinally. Trimming left V 2 bases short and J 0 bases short, with 11 bases between. The length of the CDR3 is 15 residues. Germline assignment: CDR1 SGHAT and CDR2 FQDESV (reference sequence). Source material: peripheral blood. The rearrangement links TRBV11-1 to TRBJ2-7; the D gene is possibly TRBD1 (5 bases). This clonotype was sampled from a woman of 80 years or more with COVID-19, enrolled during active disease. The CDR3 loop is CASSLHQGYSYEQYF. Written as DNA, the CDR3 is TGTGCCAGCAGCTTACATCAGGGTTACTCCTACGAGCAGTACTTC.